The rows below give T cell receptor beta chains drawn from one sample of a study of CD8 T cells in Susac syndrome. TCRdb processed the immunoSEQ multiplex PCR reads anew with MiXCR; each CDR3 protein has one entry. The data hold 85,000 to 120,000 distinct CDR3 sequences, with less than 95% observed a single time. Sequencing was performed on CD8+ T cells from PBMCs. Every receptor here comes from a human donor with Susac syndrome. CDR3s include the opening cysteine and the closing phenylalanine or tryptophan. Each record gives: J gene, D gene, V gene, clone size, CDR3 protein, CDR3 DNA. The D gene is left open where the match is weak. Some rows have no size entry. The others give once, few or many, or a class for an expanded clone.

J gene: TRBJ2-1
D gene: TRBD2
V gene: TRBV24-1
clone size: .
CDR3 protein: CATSDLLAGGPSYNEQFF
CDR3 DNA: TGTGCCACCAGTGACTTACTAGCGGGGGGACCCTCCTACAATGAGCAGTTCTTC

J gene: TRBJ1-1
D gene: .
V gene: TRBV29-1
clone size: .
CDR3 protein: CSVEDLGGEAFF
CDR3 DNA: TGCAGCGTTGAAGATCTCGGCGGAGAAGCTTTCTTT

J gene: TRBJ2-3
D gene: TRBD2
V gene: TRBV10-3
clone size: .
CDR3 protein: CAISPSGFSSTDTQYF
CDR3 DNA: TGTGCCATCAGTCCTAGCGGTTTCTCTAGCACAGATACGCAGTATTTT

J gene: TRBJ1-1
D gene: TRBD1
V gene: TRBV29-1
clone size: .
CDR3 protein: CSVVGLPGTGGGGAEAFF
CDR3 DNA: TGCAGCGTTGTGGGCCTTCCCGGGACAGGGGGCGGGGGAGCTGAAGCTTTCTTT

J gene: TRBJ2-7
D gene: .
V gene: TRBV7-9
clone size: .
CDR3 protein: CASSLDNSLGQSYEQYF
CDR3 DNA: TGTGCCAGCAGCTTAGATAATAGTTTAGGACAGAGTTACGAGCAGTACTTC

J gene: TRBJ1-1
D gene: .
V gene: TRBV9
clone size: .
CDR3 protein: CASSVVGLNTEAFF
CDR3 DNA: TGTGCCAGCAGCGTAGTAGGTCTGAACACTGAAGCTTTCTTT

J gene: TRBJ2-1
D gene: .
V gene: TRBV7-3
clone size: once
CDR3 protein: CASSFGGSSYNEQFF
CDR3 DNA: TGTGCCAGCAGCTTCGGGGGAAGCTCCTACAATGAGCAGTTCTTC

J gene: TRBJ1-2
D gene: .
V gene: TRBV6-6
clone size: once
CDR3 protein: CASTKQGDGGYTF
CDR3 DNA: TGTGCCAGCACCAAACAGGGAGACGGTGGCTACACCTTC

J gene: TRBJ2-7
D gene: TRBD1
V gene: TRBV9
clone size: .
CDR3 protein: CASSVAGTGTNEQYF
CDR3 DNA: TGTGCCAGCAGCGTAGCCGGGACAGGGACCAACGAGCAGTACTTC

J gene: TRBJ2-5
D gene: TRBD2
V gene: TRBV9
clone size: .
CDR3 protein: CASSVGAMAGGPQETQYF
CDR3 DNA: TGTGCCAGCAGCGTAGGGGCCATGGCGGGGGGGCCCCAAGAGACCCAGTACTTC

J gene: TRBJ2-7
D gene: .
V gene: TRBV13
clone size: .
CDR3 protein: CASSLGSQGRTYEQYF
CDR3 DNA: TGTGCCAGCAGCTTAGGTTCCCAGGGGAGAACCTACGAGCAGTACTTC

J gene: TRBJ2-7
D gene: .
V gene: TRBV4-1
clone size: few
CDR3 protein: CASSQDGRGASSYEQYF
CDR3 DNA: TGCGCCAGCAGCCAAGATGGTCGGGGGGCCAGCTCCTACGAGCAGTACTTC

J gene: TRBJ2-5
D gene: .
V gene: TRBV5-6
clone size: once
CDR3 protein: CASSLLGAWETQYF
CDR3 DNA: TGTGCCAGCTCCTTGTTGGGGGCGTGGGAGACCCAGTACTTC

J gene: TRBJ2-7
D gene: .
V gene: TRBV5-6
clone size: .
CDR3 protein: CASSLGQGIGEQYF
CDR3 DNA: TGTGCCAGCAGCTTGGGGCAGGGTATCGGCGAGCAGTACTTC

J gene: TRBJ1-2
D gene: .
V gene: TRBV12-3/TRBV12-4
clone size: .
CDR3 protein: CASISLGDSGGYTF
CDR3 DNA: TGTGCCAGCATTTCCCTGGGGGATTCGGGTGGCTACACCTTC

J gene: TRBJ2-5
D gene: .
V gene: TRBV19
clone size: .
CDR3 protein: CACRDGQQETQYF
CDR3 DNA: TGTGCCTGCAGGGACGGTCAGCAAGAGACCCAGTACTTC